This T cell receptor (beta chain) originates from a study of cytomegalovirus exposure and HLA in healthy donors. Study as a whole: Of the donors genotyped, approximately 410 in all, 65% to 90% fell in the Caucasian-associated ancestry cluster. The study's findings and limits: Later genetic work tied a missense DCLRE1C variant to beta-chain V and J trimming.

CDR3 size: 15 residues. Germline V gene data show CDR1 as SGHVS and CDR2 as FQNEAQ. J gave up 3 bases and V 5 bases, and 6 bases lay outside the gene matches. A remark on this clone: Its antigen is unidentified.

Primers for the PCR totalled 60 Vbeta and 13 Jbeta. Clones were read by immunoSEQ multiplex PCR, and TCRdb kept only the in-frame ones, dropping some. The sample lists 160,000 or so clones; over 70% were seen once. The source is a woman between 18 and 29 years old in good health and CMV-seronegative. Sequenced material: PBMCs. This rearrangement joins TRBV7-8 to TRBJ2-1; 8 bases map to TRBD1. CDR3 DNA: TGTGCCAGCAGCAACAGACAGGGGATCTACAATGAGCAGTTCTTC. Amino acid sequence: CASSNRQGIYNEQFF.